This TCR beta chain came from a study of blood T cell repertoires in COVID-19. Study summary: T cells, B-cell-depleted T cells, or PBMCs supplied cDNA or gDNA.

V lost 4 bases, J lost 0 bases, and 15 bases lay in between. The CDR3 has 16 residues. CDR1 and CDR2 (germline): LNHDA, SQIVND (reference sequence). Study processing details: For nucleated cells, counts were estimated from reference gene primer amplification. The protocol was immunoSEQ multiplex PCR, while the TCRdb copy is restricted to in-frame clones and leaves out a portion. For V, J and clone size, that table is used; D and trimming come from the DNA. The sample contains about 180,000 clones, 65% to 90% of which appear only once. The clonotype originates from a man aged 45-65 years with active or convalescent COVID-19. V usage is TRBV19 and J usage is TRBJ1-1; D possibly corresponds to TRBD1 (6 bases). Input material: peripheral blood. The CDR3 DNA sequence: TGTGCCAGTAGTACACAGGGTTGGGCAATGAACACTGAAGCTTTCTTT. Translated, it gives CASSTQGWAMNTEAFF.